These 14 T cell receptor beta chains were all obtained from the same sample, sequenced in a study of blood T cells in healthy people across ages. Through a sample-barcoded 5' primer and a J-beta primer mix, a second PCR was run for roughly 6 to 12 cycles. TCRdb reanalysed the 5' RACE reads using MiXCR and keeps one entry per CDR3 protein. Here the sample spans hundreds of thousands of distinct CDR3 sequences, 32% being singletons. Sequencing was done on a sample of blood. These receptors were collected from a woman older than 75 in good health.

The table lists this clonotype with a few counts. The chain uses TRBV10-3 and TRBJ1-1; a possible D gene is TRBD1 (5 bases). V was shortened by 11 bases and J by 3 bases, with 19 bases between the two germline ends. CDR3 length: 14 amino acids. Germline-derived CDR1 and CDR2 are ENHRY and SYGVKD. CDR3: CAARQGRRDTEAFF. Here the CDR3 DNA reads TGTGCCGCTCGGCAGGGCCGAAGGGACACTGAAGCTTTCTTT.

This clonotype was observed at least ten times. This chain joins TRBV7-9 and TRBJ2-7; D is ambiguous. Germline-derived CDR1 and CDR2 are SEHNR and FQNEAQ (reference sequence). Between the trimmed V and J ends, which lost 1 base and 3 bases, there was a span of 4 bases. The CDR3 runs 12 residues. The CDR3 DNA reads TGTGCCAGCAGCTTAGTCATCTACGAGCAGTACTTC. It yields the protein CASSLVIYEQYF.

This clonotype was counted at least ten times. The chain links TRBV6-5 to TRBJ2-1; the match to TRBD2 covers 14 bases. There are 18 residues in the CDR3. Germline V lookup: CDR1 MNHEY, CDR2 SVGAGI. After removal of 4 bases from V and 0 bases from J, the junction contained 5 bases not matched to a gene. The CDR3 nucleotides read TGTGCCAGCAGTTTCTTGACTAGCGGGGGGGTCTCCTACAATGAGCAGTTCTTC. Translation gives CASSFLTSGGVSYNEQFF.

This clonotype was observed at least ten times. V usage is TRBV30 and J usage is TRBJ2-7, with D possibly matching TRBD1 (6 bases). This CDR3 has 12 amino acids. V shed 2 bases and J shed 5 bases, with 10 bases lying between them. CDR1 GTSNPN and CDR2 SVGIG come from the germline V gene (reference sequence). The CDR3 nucleotides read TGTGCCTGGAGTACAGGGTCCCACGAGCAGTACTTC. This sequence encodes CAWSTGSHEQYF. The complete variable domain, with remaining parts taken from reference TRBV30 and TRBJ2-7, reads SQTIHQWPATLVQPVGSPLSLECTVEGTSNPNLYWYRQAAGRGLQLLFYSVGIGQISSEVPQNLSASRPQDRQFILSSKKLLLSDSGFYLCAWSTGSHEQYFGPGTRLTVT.

This clonotype was observed a few times. V is TRBV4-1 and J is TRBJ1-1; a weak D match, TRBD1 (5 bases). The CDR3 has 17 amino acids. Germline V lookup: CDR1 MGHRA, CDR2 YSYEKL. The V end lost 0 bases, the J end lost 0 bases, and 14 bases lay between the germline ends. The CDR3 sequence: CASSQEGGGAMNTEAFF. For the CDR3, the DNA is TGCGCCAGCAGCCAAGAAGGAGGAGGGGCCATGAACACTGAAGCTTTCTTT.

This clonotype was recorded many times. This sequence joins TRBV20-1 and TRBJ2-7; TRBD2 matches 9 bases. The V segment lost 1 base and the J segment 2 bases; nucleotides outside the gene matches: 9. CDR1 and CDR2 (germline): DFQATT, SNEGSKA (reference sequence). CDR3 length: 16 amino acids. DNA of the CDR3: TGCAGTGCTAGAGTTCAGGGACTAGCTATAACCTACGAGCAGTACTTC. Its protein product is CSARVQGLAITYEQYF.

The V call is TRBV6-2 or TRBV6-3, the J call TRBJ1-1, with 8 bases that match TRBD1. Germline lookup yields CDR1 MNHEY and CDR2 SVGEGT. V dropped 7 bases and J dropped 5; count of bases not matched to a gene: 6. There are 13 residues in the CDR3. CDR3 DNA: TGTGCCAGCACCCAGGGGGCGCGGACTGAAGCTTTCTTT. Its translation: CASTQGARTEAFF.

This sequence joins TRBV7-2 and TRBJ1-2, with D unclear. The CDR3 has 13 residues. Germline lookup yields CDR1 SGHTA and CDR2 FQGNSA. Trimming took off 5 bases at V and 4 bases at J, with 11 bases between the two ends. CDR3 residues: CASSGLHGYGYTF. The CDR3, as DNA: TGTGCCAGCAGCGGCCTGCACGGCTATGGCTACACCTTC.

This clonotype was found once. This chain connects TRBV4-1 to TRBJ2-1, with 13 bases matching TRBD2. Germline assignment: CDR1 MGHRA and CDR2 YSYEKL. This CDR3 is built from 17 residues. The trim removed 0 bases at V and 4 bases at J, leaving 3 bases unmatched. The CDR3 nucleotides are TGCGCCAGCAGCCAAGAACCGGGACTAGCGGGGTACAATGAGCAGTTCTTC. It specifies CASSQEPGLAGYNEQFF.

The genes are TRBV7-9 and TRBJ2-5; 8 bases align to TRBD2. Trimming removed 5 bases from V and 7 bases from J; junction bases left unmatched: 15. CDR1 and CDR2 (germline): SEHNR, FQNEAQ (reference sequence). The length of the CDR3 is 16 residues. CDR3 DNA sequence: TGTGCCAGCAGCAGGGCCGGGACTAGATCCGTGGGGACCCAGTACTTC. The encoded protein is CASSRAGTRSVGTQYF.

Points on this clonotype: This could be a read error, since a much larger clone is one nucleotide away. The chain joins TRBV18 to TRBJ2-3, with TRBD1 matching 9 bases. The CDR3 loop spans 13 amino acids. The V gene's germline CDR1 is KGHSH and CDR2 LQKENI. CDR3 sequence: CTSSPSRDRVQYF. CDR3 bases: TGTACCAGCTCACCCTCCCGGGACAGGGTACAGTATTTT.

This clonotype has only a few counts. The chain employs TRBV11-1 and TRBJ2-7; D perhaps matches TRBD2 (7 bases). CDR1 and CDR2 (germline): SGHAT, FQDESV (reference sequence). V was trimmed by 2 bases and J by 3 bases, leaving 17 bases between them. The CDR3 sequence is 16 residues long. The CDR3 bases are TGTGCCAGCAGCTTACCTGGGCGGGGGCCCGTCTACGAGCAGTACTTC. Protein sequence: CASSLPGRGPVYEQYF.

To note about this clonotype: This could be a read error, since a much larger clone is one nucleotide away. This rearrangement joins TRBV9 to TRBJ2-3; D gene uncertain. CDR1 is SGDLS, CDR2 YYNGEE, per germline. The V end lost 4 bases, the J end lost 0 bases, and 18 bases lay between the germline ends. The CDR3 runs to 17 residues. The CDR3 DNA reads TGTGCCAGCAGCCCACGAGGAAGACCAGCTAGCACAGATACGCAGTATTTT. Its protein product is CASSPRGRPASTDTQYF. The variable domain in full, with the rest retrieved from reference TRBV9 and TRBJ2-3, is DSGVTQTPKHLITATGQRVTLRCSPRSGDLSVYWYQQSLDQGLQFLIQYYNGEERAKGNILERFSAQQFPDLHSELNLSSLELGDSALYFCASSPRGRPASTDTQYFGPGTRLTVL.

This clonotype was found many times. This chain connects TRBV6-5 to TRBJ2-7, with 8 bases matching TRBD2. Germline assignment: CDR1 MNHEY and CDR2 SVGAGI. V trimming: 8 bases; J trimming: 4 bases; junction bases outside the gene matches: 13. The CDR3 spans 15 residues. Here the CDR3 DNA reads TGTGCCAGCCGACCTCGAGCGGGGGCAGGTTACGAGCAGTACTTC. Its protein is CASRPRAGAGYEQYF.